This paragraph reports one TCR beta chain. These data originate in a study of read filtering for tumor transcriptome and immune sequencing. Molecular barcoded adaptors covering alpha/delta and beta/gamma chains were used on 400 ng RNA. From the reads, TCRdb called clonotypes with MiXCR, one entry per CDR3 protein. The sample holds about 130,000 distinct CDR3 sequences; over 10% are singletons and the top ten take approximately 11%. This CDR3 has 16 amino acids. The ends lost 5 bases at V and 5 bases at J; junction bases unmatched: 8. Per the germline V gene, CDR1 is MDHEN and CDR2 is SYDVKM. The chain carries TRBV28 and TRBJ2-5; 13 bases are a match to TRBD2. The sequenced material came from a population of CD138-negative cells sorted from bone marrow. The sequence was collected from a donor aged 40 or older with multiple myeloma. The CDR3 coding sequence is TGTGCCAGCAGTCCGCGGACTAGCGGGAGTTTGGAGACCCAGTACTTC. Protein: CASSPRTSGSLETQYF.